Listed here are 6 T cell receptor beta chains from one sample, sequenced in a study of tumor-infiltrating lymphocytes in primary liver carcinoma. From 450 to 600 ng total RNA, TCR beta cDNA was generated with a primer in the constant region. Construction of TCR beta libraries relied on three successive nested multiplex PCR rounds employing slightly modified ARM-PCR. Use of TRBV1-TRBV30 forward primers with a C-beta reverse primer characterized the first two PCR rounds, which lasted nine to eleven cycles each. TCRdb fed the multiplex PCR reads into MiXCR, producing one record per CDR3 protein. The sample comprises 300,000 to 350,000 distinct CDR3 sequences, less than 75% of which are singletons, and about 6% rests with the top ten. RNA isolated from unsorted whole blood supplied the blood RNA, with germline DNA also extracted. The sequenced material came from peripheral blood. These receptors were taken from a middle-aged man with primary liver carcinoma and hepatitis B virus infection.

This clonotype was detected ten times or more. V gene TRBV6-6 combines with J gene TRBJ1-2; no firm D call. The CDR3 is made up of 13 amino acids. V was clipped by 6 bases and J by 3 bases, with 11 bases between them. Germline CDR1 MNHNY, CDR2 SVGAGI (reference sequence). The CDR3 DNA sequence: TGTGCCAGCAGATACAGCCAAGACTATGGCTACACCTTC. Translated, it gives CASRYSQDYGYTF.

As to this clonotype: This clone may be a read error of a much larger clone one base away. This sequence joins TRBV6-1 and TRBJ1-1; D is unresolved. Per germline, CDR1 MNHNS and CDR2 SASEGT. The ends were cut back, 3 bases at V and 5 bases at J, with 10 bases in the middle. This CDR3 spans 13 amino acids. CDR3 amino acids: CASSDLGWTEAFF. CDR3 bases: TGTGCCAGCAGTGACTTGGGCTGGACTGAAGCTTTCTTT.

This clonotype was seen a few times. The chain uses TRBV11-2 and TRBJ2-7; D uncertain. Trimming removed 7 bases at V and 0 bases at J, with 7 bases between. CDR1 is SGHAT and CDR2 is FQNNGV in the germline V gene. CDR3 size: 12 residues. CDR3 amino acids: CASNSDSYEQYF. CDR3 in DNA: TGTGCCAGCAACTCTGACTCCTACGAGCAGTACTTC.

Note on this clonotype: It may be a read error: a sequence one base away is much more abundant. The CDR3 here is CASSEAPTSSGNEQYF. For the CDR3, the DNA is TGTGCCAGCAGTGAAGCGCCGACCTCGTCCGGCAACGAGCAGTACTTC. This rearrangement joins TRBV6-1 to TRBJ2-7; D unresolved. Germline CDR1 MNHNS, CDR2 SASEGT. V lost 0 bases, J lost 5 bases, and 17 bases lay in between. This CDR3 region has 16 residues.

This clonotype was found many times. CDR3 sequence reads: CASSRDRAATYEQYF. As DNA, the CDR3 is TGTGCCAGCAGCAGGGACAGGGCTGCAACCTACGAGCAGTACTTC. This chain connects TRBV6-2 or TRBV6-3 to TRBJ2-7; 9 positions agree with TRBD1. The CDR3 consists of 15 residues. V trimming: 6 bases; J trimming: 2 bases; junction bases outside the gene matches: 8. The germline V gene has CDR1 MNHEY and CDR2 SVGEGT.

CDR3 nucleotides: TGTGCCAGCAGTTTCCGACTAGCGCGAGGGGAGACCCAGTACTTC. This gives the protein CASSFRLARGETQYF. This chain connects TRBV11-1 to TRBJ2-5; 8 positions match TRBD2. Losses at the gene ends were 6 bases for V and 5 bases for J; bases not matched to a gene: 11. Per the germline V gene, CDR1 is SGHAT and CDR2 is FQDESV (reference sequence). The CDR3 length is 15 residues.